Below, one TCR beta chain is given with its context. Its target is not known. The source of the sample is a study of tumour-infiltrating T cells in Burkitt lymphoma. Study-wide findings and caveats: Several public clonotypes were shared across many Burkitt lymphoma patients.

Assay: immunoSEQ multiplex PCR; the TCRdb copy retains only in-frame clones and omits some. Of under 5,000 clones listed, roughly an eighth are singletons. V gave up 3 bases and J gave up 5 bases; unmatched junction bases: 5. CDR3 length: 13 amino acids. Germline V lookup: CDR1 GTSNPN, CDR2 SVGIG (reference sequence). This rearrangement joins TRBV30 to TRBJ1-1; 8 positions agree with TRBD1. Material for sequencing was tumor tissue. The sequence was obtained from a human donor with Burkitt lymphoma. For the CDR3, the DNA is TGTGCCTGGAGGGACAGGGCCCGGACTGAAGCTTTCTTT. It yields the protein CAWRDRARTEAFF.